The T cell receptor beta chain described here comes from a study of blood T cell repertoires in COVID-19. In the study overall: Italy, Spain and the United States were the sources of the convalescent and acute COVID-19 samples. The analysed material was cDNA or gDNA that came from T cells, B-cell-depleted T cells, or PBMCs.

The V and J ends lost 5 bases and 2 bases respectively, with 16 bases between them. This CDR3 is built from 16 residues. Germline V gene data show CDR1 as SGHVS and CDR2 as FNYEAQ. Original data processing: Researchers report that nucleated cell counts were estimated from reference gene primer amplification. The assay was immunoSEQ multiplex PCR, and TCRdb's table has in-frame clones only and misses some. The D gene and trimming were derived from the DNA, and the V and J assignments and clone size from that table. The sample yields just over 250,000 clones, about 87% seen once. The sample consisted of peripheral blood. The sequence came from a woman in her 50s with acute or convalescent COVID-19. This sequence joins TRBV7-6 and TRBJ2-1; D is perhaps TRBD2 (6 bases). The CDR3 bases are TGTGCCAGCAGCCTAATTAGCGGACTGGCCTACAATGAGCAGTTCTTC. Translation gives CASSLISGLAYNEQFF.